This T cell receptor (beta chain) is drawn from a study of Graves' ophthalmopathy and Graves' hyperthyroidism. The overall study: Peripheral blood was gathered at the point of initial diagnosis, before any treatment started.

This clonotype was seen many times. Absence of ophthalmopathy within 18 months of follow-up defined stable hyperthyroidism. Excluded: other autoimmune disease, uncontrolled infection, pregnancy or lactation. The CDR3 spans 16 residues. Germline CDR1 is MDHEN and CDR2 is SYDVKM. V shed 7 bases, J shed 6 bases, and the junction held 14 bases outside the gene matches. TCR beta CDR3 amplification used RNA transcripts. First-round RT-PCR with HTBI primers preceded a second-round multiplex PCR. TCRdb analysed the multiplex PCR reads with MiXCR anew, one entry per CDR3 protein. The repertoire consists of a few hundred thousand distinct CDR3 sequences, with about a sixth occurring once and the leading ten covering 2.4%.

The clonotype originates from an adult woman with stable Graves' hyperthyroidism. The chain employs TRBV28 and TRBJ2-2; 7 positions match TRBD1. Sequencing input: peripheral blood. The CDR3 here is CASMGLHRGLSGELFF. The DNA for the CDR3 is TGTGCCAGCATGGGGCTTCACAGGGGATTGTCCGGGGAGCTGTTTTTT.